The rows below give T cell receptor beta chains drawn from one sample of a study of beta chain features in type 1 diabetes. Produced via immunoSEQ multiplex PCR; TCRdb's table is partial and in-frame only. Of 900,000 or so clones listed, roughly a sixth are singletons. Sample: naive CD4+ T cells from blood. The receptors come from a woman aged 18-29 years in good health. The CDR3 runs from the conserved cysteine through the conserved F or W. A D gene is named only where the DNA matches it firmly. Not every row has a clone size; where given, it reads once, few, many or a size class.

v_call	clone_size	d_call	j_call	cdr3_aa	cdr3_nt
TRBV27	few	TRBD1	TRBJ2-7	CASSRRTGASSYEQYF	TGTGCCAGCAGTCGCAGGACAGGGGCCTCCTCCTACGAGCAGTACTTC
TRBV7-2	few	TRBD2	TRBJ2-1	CASSLALSGRMNEQFF	TGTGCCAGCAGCTTAGCGCTCAGCGGGAGGATGAATGAGCAGTTCTTC
TRBV7-3	.	TRBD2	TRBJ2-5	CASSGGLAGAETQYF	TGTGCCAGCAGTGGCGGACTAGCGGGAGCAGAGACCCAGTACTTC
TRBV4-3	few	TRBD2	TRBJ2-2	CASSQEFSGRADGELFF	TGCGCCAGCAGCCAAGAGTTTAGCGGGAGGGCCGACGGGGAGCTGTTTTTT
TRBV5-4	.	TRBD2	TRBJ2-3	CASSQYGLARLRTQYF	TGTGCCAGCAGCCAATATGGACTAGCGAGACTCCGTACGCAGTATTTT
TRBV5-1	.	.	TRBJ1-4	CASSQSMPTNEKLFF	TGCGCCAGCAGCCAAAGCATGCCAACTAATGAAAAACTGTTTTTT
TRBV25-1	.	TRBD1	TRBJ2-7	CASSEYEGAYEQYF	TGTGCCAGCAGTGAATATGAGGGGGCGTACGAGCAGTACTTC
TRBV5-1	.	TRBD1	TRBJ2-7	CASSSGQGVHEQYF	TGCGCCAGCAGCTCCGGACAGGGGGTCCACGAGCAGTACTTC
TRBV28	.	TRBD1	TRBJ2-7	CASRELTGSGYEQYF	TGTGCCAGCAGGGAACTGACAGGGTCGGGCTACGAGCAGTACTTC
TRBV4-3	few	TRBD2	TRBJ2-7	CASSQEIGLAGAYEQYF	TGCGCCAGCAGCCAAGAAATCGGACTAGCGGGAGCTTACGAGCAGTACTTC
TRBV6-1	few	.	TRBJ1-1	CASRLMNTEAFF	TGTGCCAGCAGACTCATGAACACTGAAGCTTTCTTT
TRBV10-3	.	TRBD1	TRBJ2-7	CASSSGQVYEQYF	TGTGCCAGCAGTAGTGGACAGGTCTACGAGCAGTACTTC
TRBV6-5	.	TRBD2	TRBJ2-7	CASGRALYEQYF	TGTGCCAGCGGGAGGGCCCTGTACGAGCAGTACTTC
TRBV27	.	.	TRBJ1-5	CASSSFGQPNQPQHF	TGTGCCAGCAGTTCGTTCGGACAGCCCAATCAGCCCCAGCATTTT
TRBV7-6	few	TRBD1	TRBJ2-1	CASSLEWSGGGYNEQFF	TGTGCCAGCAGCTTAGAGTGGTCAGGGGGCGGCTACAATGAGCAGTTCTTC
TRBV11-2	.	.	TRBJ2-7	CASSLEGIRVSEQYF	TGTGCCAGCAGCTTAGAGGGGATCCGGGTGAGCGAGCAGTACTTC
TRBV6-5	.	.	TRBJ2-7	CASSRTRFPTYEQYF	TGTGCCAGCAGTCGAACAAGGTTTCCGACCTACGAGCAGTACTTC
TRBV28	few	TRBD2	TRBJ2-5	CASTWTSGGYETQYF	TGTGCCAGCACCTGGACTAGCGGAGGGTATGAGACCCAGTACTTC
TRBV9	.	TRBD2	TRBJ2-1	CASSVSTQGLYGRAVNEQFF	TGTGCCAGCAGCGTATCCACCCAGGGGCTATACGGGAGGGCCGTCAATGAGCAGTTCTTC
TRBV18	few	TRBD1	TRBJ2-7	CASSPPSSGQGSEQYF	TGTGCCAGCTCACCACCGTCGTCCGGACAGGGTAGCGAGCAGTACTTC
TRBV7-2	few	.	TRBJ2-1	CASSLMGSSVSYNEQFF	TGTGCCAGCAGCTTAATGGGATCTTCGGTCTCCTACAATGAGCAGTTCTTC
TRBV5-6	.	.	TRBJ1-3	CASSLVTTSTGNTIYF	TGTGCCAGCAGCTTGGTAACAACATCTACTGGAAACACCATATATTTT
TRBV2	.	.	TRBJ1-1	CASSGAPGTLGNTEAFF	TGTGCCAGCAGTGGGGCCCCCGGGACACTAGGCAACACTGAAGCTTTCTTT
TRBV10-2	.	.	TRBJ2-7	CASSVGGRGVSYEQYF	TGCGCCAGCAGTGTTGGCGGCAGGGGGGTTTCCTACGAGCAGTACTTC
TRBV7-3	.	TRBD1	TRBJ2-7	CASSLNSGTGGYEQYF	TGTGCCAGCAGCTTAAATTCCGGGACAGGGGGCTACGAGCAGTACTTC
TRBV7-8	few	TRBD2	TRBJ2-7	CASSSGTKGPYEQYF	TGTGCCAGCAGCAGCGGGACGAAGGGGCCCTACGAGCAGTACTTC
TRBV27	.	TRBD1	TRBJ2-2	CASKGRTGVFGELFF	TGTGCCAGCAAGGGGAGGACAGGGGTCTTCGGGGAGCTGTTTTTT
TRBV7-3	.	.	TRBJ2-7	CASSLTGATGEQYF	TGTGCCAGCAGCTTAACGGGTGCCACGGGCGAGCAGTACTTC
TRBV18	.	.	TRBJ2-1	CASSPSQRTAGPYNEQFF	TGTGCCAGCTCACCCAGCCAGCGAACGGCAGGGCCCTACAATGAGCAGTTCTTC
TRBV5-1	.	.	TRBJ2-1	CASSLATLDEQFF	TGCGCCAGCAGCTTGGCGACTCTCGATGAGCAGTTCTTC
TRBV21-1	.	.	TRBJ2-7	CASSKGEEGIYEQYF	TGTGCCAGCAGCAAAGGAGAGGAAGGTATTTACGAGCAGTACTTC
TRBV7-9	few	TRBD2	TRBJ2-1	CASSFPGTGTKSSYNEQFF	TGTGCCAGCAGCTTCCCCGGAACCGGGACTAAGAGCTCCTACAATGAGCAGTTCTTC
TRBV28	.	.	TRBJ2-7	CASSPHRVEQYF	TGTGCCAGCAGTCCCCACAGGGTCGAGCAGTACTTC
TRBV11-2	.	TRBD1	TRBJ1-3	CASSEPGQGTGNTIYF	TGTGCCAGCAGCGAACCGGGACAGGGAACAGGAAACACCATATATTTT
TRBV6-1	.	.	TRBJ1-5	CASRAMQPQHF	TGTGCCAGCAGGGCAATGCAGCCCCAGCATTTT
TRBV7-3	few	.	TRBJ2-5	CASSLSARETQYF	TGTGCCAGCAGCTTATCTGCCAGAGAGACCCAGTACTTC
TRBV21-1	few	.	TRBJ2-1	CASGGGEQFF	TGTGCCAGCGGTGGGGGCGAGCAGTTCTTC
TRBV29-1	few	.	TRBJ2-7	CSVRFRRYSPYEQYF	TGCAGCGTTCGTTTCCGTAGGTACAGTCCCTACGAGCAGTACTTC
TRBV6-5	few	TRBD2	TRBJ2-3	CASSYLSGSYTDTQYF	TGTGCCAGCAGTTACCTCAGCGGGAGTTACACAGATACGCAGTATTTT
TRBV2	few	TRBD1	TRBJ2-5	CASRRQGAQRETQYF	TGTGCCAGCAGAAGACAGGGGGCGCAGAGAGAGACCCAGTACTTC
TRBV13	.	.	TRBJ2-4	CASSPSGGSNIQYF	TGTGCCAGCAGTCCCTCCGGGGGCTCGAACATTCAGTACTTC
TRBV7-9	few	.	TRBJ2-3	CASSLGLGTGTTDTQYF	TGTGCCAGCAGCTTAGGGCTAGGGACGGGGACCACAGATACGCAGTATTTT
TRBV5-1	.	.	TRBJ2-3	CASSSNDAASTDTQYF	TGCGCCAGCAGCTCCAACGACGCTGCTAGCACAGATACGCAGTATTTT
TRBV7-2	.	.	TRBJ1-2	CASSLGQNYGYTF	TGTGCCAGCAGCTTAGGTCAGAACTATGGCTACACCTTC
TRBV2	few	.	TRBJ1-5	CASRLDGKGDPQHF	TGTGCCAGCAGATTGGACGGGAAGGGGGATCCCCAGCATTTT
TRBV7-9	.	TRBD1	TRBJ2-3	CASSVRDSYTDTQYF	TGTGCCAGCAGCGTCCGGGACAGTTACACAGATACGCAGTATTTT
TRBV28	.	.	TRBJ1-3	CASSLAGISAGNTIYF	TGTGCCAGCAGCCTCGCAGGGATTTCGGCTGGAAACACCATATATTTT
TRBV11-1	.	.	TRBJ2-5	CASSLRFWGGETQYF	TGTGCCAGCAGCTTAAGATTTTGGGGAGGTGAGACCCAGTACTTC
TRBV21-1	few	.	TRBJ2-7	CASSKEYEGIAAYEQYF	TGTGCCAGCAGCAAAGAGTACGAGGGCATTGCAGCCTACGAGCAGTACTTC
TRBV5-6	.	.	TRBJ1-2	CASGLLGARGYTF	TGTGCCAGCGGCCTGTTGGGGGCGCGGGGCTACACCTTC
TRBV19	once	.	TRBJ2-2	CASSIEATYTGELFF	TGTGCCAGTAGTATAGAAGCGACCTACACCGGGGAGCTGTTTTTT
TRBV11-1	.	TRBD1	TRBJ2-1	CASNPTGLGTNEQFF	TGTGCCAGCAACCCGACAGGGTTGGGGACAAATGAGCAGTTCTTC
TRBV4-3	.	TRBD2	TRBJ2-1	CASSQGVLAGYNEQFF	TGCGCCAGCAGCCAAGGCGTGCTAGCGGGTTACAATGAGCAGTTCTTC
TRBV9	.	TRBD1	TRBJ1-4	CASSRRPGQGTYATNEKLFF	TGTGCCAGCAGCCGTAGACCGGGACAGGGAACTTATGCAACTAATGAAAAACTGTTTTTT
TRBV7-2	few	TRBD1	TRBJ2-5	CASSVRGQGRETQYF	TGTGCCAGCAGCGTTAGGGGACAGGGCCGGGAGACCCAGTACTTC